Listed below are T cell receptor beta chains from one sample, sequenced in a study of OX40 agonist ivuxolimab in advanced cancers. Measured with immunoSEQ multiplex PCR; TCRdb has only the in-frame clones, and not every one. The data hold 70,000 or so clones, with 85% observed a single time. Specimen: CD4+ or CD8+ T cells sorted from blood, collected in a trial of the OX40 agonist ivuxolimab. The receptors were gathered from an adult with an advanced solid tumor such as melanoma, head and neck, liver or kidney cancer. Each CDR3 is given with its conserved first and last residue. D genes are given only for firm matches. Some rows mark clone size as missing; the rest say once, few, many or name a class of expanded clone.

TRBV6-6	NA	TRBD2	TRBJ2-7	CASTWGGYEQYF	TGTGCCAGCACCTGGGGGGGCTACGAGCAGTACTTC
TRBV5-1	NA	NA	TRBJ2-1	CASSPSLNVNEQFF	TGCGCCAGCAGCCCCTCGCTAAACGTCAATGAGCAGTTCTTC
TRBV19	NA	NA	TRBJ2-1	CASKNRASDYNEQFF	TGTGCCAGTAAAAACCGGGCTAGCGATTACAATGAGCAGTTCTTC
TRBV6-1	NA	NA	TRBJ2-6	CASWPGANVLTF	TGTGCCAGCTGGCCAGGGGCCAACGTCCTGACTTTC
TRBV28	NA	NA	TRBJ1-2	CASSLEGQGGYTF	TGTGCCAGCAGTTTGGAGGGCCAGGGAGGCTACACCTTC
TRBV9	NA	NA	TRBJ1-6	CASSAGTESPLHF	TGTGCCAGCAGCGCGGGGACGGAATCACCCCTCCACTTT
TRBV11-3	NA	TRBD1	TRBJ2-2	CASSRQGRSNTGELFF	TGTGCCAGCAGTCGACAGGGACGTTCGAACACCGGGGAGCTGTTTTTT
TRBV18	NA	TRBD1	TRBJ1-1	CASFPTGLNTEAFF	TGTGCCAGCTTTCCGACAGGGCTAAACACTGAAGCTTTCTTT
TRBV5-1	NA	NA	TRBJ2-2	CASSLSGNTGELFF	TGCGCCAGCAGCTTGTCAGGGAACACCGGGGAGCTGTTTTTT
TRBV29-1	NA	NA	TRBJ2-6	CSVVGTPSGANVLTF	TGCAGCGTTGTGGGGACACCCTCTGGGGCCAACGTCCTGACTTTC
TRBV7-9	NA	NA	TRBJ1-4	CASSLGGGPNEKLFF	TGTGCCAGCAGCTTAGGGGGCGGGCCTAATGAAAAACTGTTTTTT
TRBV15	few	NA	TRBJ2-5	CATSREGQETQYF	TGTGCCACCAGCAGAGAAGGCCAAGAGACCCAGTACTTC
TRBV19	NA	NA	TRBJ1-5	CASSIRGSGPQHF	TGTGCCAGTAGTATAAGGGGTTCTGGGCCCCAGCATTTT
TRBV5-1	NA	TRBD1	TRBJ2-3	CASGDRGTDTQYF	TGCGCCAGCGGGGACAGGGGTACAGATACGCAGTATTTT
TRBV5-6	NA	TRBD1	TRBJ1-1	CASSLGRGQGNTEAFF	TGTGCCAGCAGCCTTGGCCGCGGACAGGGGAACACTGAAGCTTTCTTT
TRBV19	NA	TRBD2	TRBJ2-2	CASSIDWTRNTGELFF	TGTGCCAGTAGTATTGATTGGACTAGGAACACCGGGGAGCTGTTTTTT
TRBV15	NA	NA	TRBJ1-2	CATSRDQAQGWYGYTF	TGTGCCACCAGCAGAGATCAGGCACAGGGTTGGTATGGCTACACCTTC
TRBV28	NA	NA	TRBJ1-4	CASSLWGEWEKLFF	TGTGCCAGCAGTTTATGGGGGGAATGGGAAAAACTGTTTTTT
TRBV2	NA	NA	TRBJ1-5	CASSEYTDNQPQHF	TGTGCCAGCAGTGAATATACAGACAATCAGCCCCAGCATTTT
TRBV19	once	NA	TRBJ2-2	CASSIEGFLNGELFF	TGTGCCAGTAGTATAGAGGGGTTTCTTAACGGGGAGCTGTTTTTT